The 27 T cell receptor beta chains below all came from one sample that was sequenced in a study of cytomegalovirus exposure and HLA in healthy donors. The study ran its PCR with 60 Vbeta and 13 Jbeta primers. Method: immunoSEQ multiplex PCR; TCRdb's copy keeps in-frame clones and lacks some. Altogether 180,000 or so clones are present, 60% to 80% being singletons, with the ten largest covering 6% to 7%. Sequencing used PBMCs. The receptors originated from a man aged 35 to 55 in good health and CMV-seropositive.

This chain connects TRBV25-1 to TRBJ1-2; perhaps TRBD1 as D (5 bases). The V end was cut by 6 bases, the J end by 8 bases, with 13 bases between. The CDR3 is made up of 12 amino acids. In germline, CDR1 is MGHDK, CDR2 SYGVNS. CDR3 protein: CASRGGKRGYTF. CDR3 nucleotide sequence: TGTGCCAGCAGGGGGGGAAAACGGGGCTACACCTTC.

This sequence joins TRBV28 and TRBJ2-7, with 13 bases matching TRBD2. The V gene end was trimmed by 3 bases and the J gene end by 9 bases; junction bases not matched to a gene: 5. The CDR3 runs 14 residues. The germline CDR1 and CDR2 sequences are MDHEN and SYDVKM. Written as DNA, the CDR3 is TGTGCCAGCAGTTTTGGACTAGCGGGAGTGGGGCAGTACTTC. This sequence encodes CASSFGLAGVGQYF.

This sequence joins TRBV2 and TRBJ2-1, with 9 bases aligning to TRBD1. The CDR3 extends over 12 amino acids. Germline V gene data show CDR1 as SNHLY and CDR2 as FYNNEI. The V gene end was trimmed by 6 bases and the J gene end by 8 bases; junction bases not matched to a gene: 2. CDR3 region: CASRDRGYEQFF. As DNA, the CDR3 is TGTGCCAGCAGGGACAGGGGCTATGAGCAGTTCTTC.

The chain has TRBV18 and TRBJ2-3, with D unclear. The CDR3 covers 14 residues. The ends were cut back, 0 bases at V and 3 bases at J, with 7 bases in the middle. The germline V gene has CDR1 KGHSH and CDR2 LQKENI. CDR3 in amino acids: CASSPPARTDTQYF. The CDR3 bases are TGTGCCAGCTCACCACCGGCTAGGACAGATACGCAGTATTTT.

In its sample, this clone was seen once. The chain uses TRBV13 and TRBJ1-1, with no clear D. The germline V gene has CDR1 PRHDT and CDR2 FYEKMQ (reference sequence). This CDR3 has 14 amino acids. The ends were cut back, 6 bases at V and 5 bases at J, with 16 bases in the middle. The chain's CDR3 is CASSSGSYGTEAFF. CDR3 DNA sequence: TGTGCCAGCAGTTCCGGGTCCTACGGGACTGAAGCTTTCTTT.

The table lists this clone with a few counts. The chain carries TRBV2 and TRBJ2-5; a weak D match, TRBD1 (6 bases). This CDR3 is built from 15 residues. From germline, CDR1 is SNHLY and CDR2 FYNNEI. V lost 3 bases and J 2 bases, leaving 13 bases between the germline ends. The CDR3 DNA sequence: TGTGCCAGCAGTGAGGGGGCAGGGCTTCAAGAGACCCAGTACTTC. This gives the protein CASSEGAGLQETQYF.

This chain joins TRBV19 and TRBJ1-2; D perhaps matches TRBD1 (5 bases). Deletions cut 5 bases from V and 7 bases from J, with 17 bases between. Germline CDR1 LNHDA, CDR2 SQIVND (reference sequence). CDR3 length: 14 residues. CDR3 bases: TGTGCCAGTAGTCAACGGACAAGGCTGGGTGGCTACACCTTC. Translation: CASSQRTRLGGYTF.

The chain couples TRBV5-1 to TRBJ2-2, with no clear D. V gave up 0 bases and J gave up 0 bases, with 6 bases separating them. The CDR3 consists of 15 residues. Germline-derived CDR1 and CDR2 are SGHRS and YFSETQ. Here the CDR3 DNA reads TGCGCCAGCAGCTTGGCCCTAGCGAACACCGGGGAGCTGTTTTTT. Protein product: CASSLALANTGELFF.

V is TRBV7-6 and J is TRBJ1-1, with D perhaps TRBD1 (5 bases). Germline CDR1 SGHVS, CDR2 FNYEAQ. The CDR3 length is 15 residues. The V gene lost 4 bases and the J gene lost 5 bases, with 17 bases spanning the gap. The CDR3 loop reads CASSSQPGLGTEAFF. The CDR3 region has the DNA TGTGCCAGCAGCTCCCAACCAGGGTTGGGTACTGAAGCTTTCTTT.

In the case of this clone: At one end the junction does not follow the germline gene, possibly because of a read error. This chain joins TRBV5-1 and TRBJ2-6; TRBD1 agrees at 12 bases. The CDR3 has 15 amino acids. The germline CDR1 and CDR2 sequences are SGHRS and YFSETQ. The CDR3 coding sequence is TGCGCCAGCGGGACAGGGGGCTCCGGGGCCAACGGCCTGACTTTC. Translation gives CASGTGGSGANGLTF. Filled out from reference TRBV5-1 and TRBJ2-6, the complete variable domain reads KAGVTQTPRYLIKTRGQQVTLSCSPISGHRSVSWYQQTPGQGLQFLFEYFSETQRNKGNFPGRFSGRQFSNSRSEMNVSTLELGDSALYLCASGTGGSGANGLTFGAGSRLTVL.

The chain links TRBV7-2 to TRBJ1-6, with 9 bases that match TRBD1. J gave up 7 bases and V 3 bases, and 7 bases lay outside the gene matches. CDR1 is SGHTA, CDR2 FQGNSA, per germline. CDR3 length equals 16 residues. CDR3 sequence reads: CASSFTSGTGNSPLHF. In DNA form, the CDR3 reads TGTGCCAGCAGCTTTACTTCCGGGACAGGGAATTCACCCCTCCACTTT.

The chain links TRBV9 to TRBJ2-7; D is possibly TRBD1 (6 bases). CDR3 length: 16 amino acids. The V gene's germline CDR1 is SGDLS and CDR2 YYNGEE. V lost 3 bases to trimming and J lost 2 bases, with 18 bases between them. The CDR3 spells CASSAPAGTLTYEQYF. The CDR3 nucleotides are TGTGCCAGCAGCGCCCCAGCCGGGACACTAACCTACGAGCAGTACTTC.

This chain joins TRBV7-8 and TRBJ2-5, with TRBD2 matching 8 bases. This CDR3 spans 15 amino acids. Germline CDR1 is SGHVS and CDR2 is FQNEAQ. The junction had 10 bases not matched to a gene; V was cut back by 5 bases and J by 5 bases. The CDR3: CASSPTSGGWETQYF. CDR3 bases: TGTGCCAGCAGCCCCACTAGCGGAGGATGGGAGACCCAGTACTTC.

The chain combines TRBV5-1 with TRBJ1-2; the D gene is possibly TRBD1 (6 bases). The CDR3 spans 16 residues. Trimming cost V 0 bases and J 4 bases, with 16 bases left between them. Germline V gives CDR1 SGHRS, CDR2 YFSETQ. Written as DNA, the CDR3 is TGCGCCAGCAGCTTGGTGGCAGGGGACAAATCCTATGGCTACACCTTC. Amino acids: CASSLVAGDKSYGYTF.

V is TRBV5-4 and J is TRBJ2-5; 9 positions match TRBD2. Germline V lookup: CDR1 SGHNT, CDR2 YYREEE (reference sequence). CDR3 size: 15 residues. V gave up 1 base and J gave up 5 bases; unmatched junction bases: 6. The DNA of the CDR3 is TGTGCCAGCAGCTTGAGTCTAGCGGGGAGTGAGACCCAGTACTTC. Its translation is CASSLSLAGSETQYF.

The gene calls are TRBV7-9 and TRBJ2-1; 13 positions match TRBD2. Germline V gene sequence: CDR1 SEHNR, CDR2 FQNEAQ (reference sequence). The CDR3 is 15 amino acids. Trimming at V came to 0 bases and at J to 10 bases, leaving 3 bases not matched to a gene. CDR3: CASSLATSGRREQFF. The DNA for the CDR3 is TGTGCCAGCAGCTTAGCGACTAGCGGGAGGAGGGAGCAGTTCTTC.

The chain is built from TRBV10-3 and TRBJ2-7; 11 bases line up with TRBD2. Germline trimming cut 8 bases from V and 5 bases from J; bases unmatched to any gene: 8. The CDR3 spans 14 residues. Germline CDR1 is ENHRY and CDR2 is SYGVKD. In nucleotides, the CDR3 is TGTGCCATCGGGCGACTAGCGGGATTCGACGAGCAGTACTTC. Translated, it gives CAIGRLAGFDEQYF.

CDR3 sequence: CASSLGGVRDTQYF. In nucleotides, the CDR3 is TGCGCCAGCAGCTTGGGGGGGGTGCGAGATACGCAGTATTTT. The chain employs TRBV5-1 and TRBJ2-3; maybe TRBD2 (6 bases). Germline CDR1 is SGHRS and CDR2 is YFSETQ. V gave up 0 bases and J gave up 5 bases, with 10 bases separating them. The CDR3 is made up of 14 amino acids.

The V call is TRBV5-1, the J call TRBJ2-7; D possibly corresponds to TRBD2 (6 bases). V dropped 0 bases and J dropped 4 bases, with 14 bases sitting between them. This CDR3 has 15 amino acids. Looked up from germline, CDR1 is SGHRS and CDR2 is YFSETQ. The CDR3 here is CASSLAAGPEYEQYF. CDR3 coding DNA: TGCGCCAGCAGCTTGGCGGCGGGACCGGAATACGAGCAGTACTTC.

V and J are TRBV11-2 and TRBJ1-2; 7 nucleotides match TRBD1. The CDR3 loop spans 15 amino acids. Germline V gene data show CDR1 as SGHAT and CDR2 as FQNNGV. Trimming cost V 5 bases and J 0 bases; bases outside gene matches: 6. The chain's CDR3 is CASSPITGANYGYTF. CDR3 DNA sequence: TGTGCCAGCAGCCCTATCACAGGGGCTAACTATGGCTACACCTTC. The full variable domain, its missing parts supplied by reference TRBV11-2 and TRBJ1-2, is EAGVAQSPRYKIIEKRQSVAFWCNPISGHATLYWYQQILGQGPKLLIQFQNNGVVDDSQLPKDRFSAERLKGVDSTLKIQPAKLEDSAVYLCASSPITGANYGYTFGSGTRLTVV.

V gene TRBV2 combines with J gene TRBJ1-5, with D possibly TRBD1 on 6 matching bases. Trimming left V 7 bases short and J 0 bases short, with 16 bases between. The CDR3 is made up of 16 amino acids. Germline CDR1 SNHLY, CDR2 FYNNEI. CDR3 amino acids: CASTREAGVSNQPQHF. As DNA, the CDR3 is TGTGCCAGCACTCGCGAGGCAGGGGTTAGCAATCAGCCCCAGCATTTT.

The chain couples TRBV6-6 to TRBJ2-3, with a possible D match to TRBD2 (5 bases). V lost 7 bases, J lost 6 bases, and 17 bases lay in between. Germline values: CDR1 MNHNY, CDR2 SVGAGI (reference sequence). CDR3 size: 14 residues. The CDR3 nucleotides read TGTGCCAGCACATCCGCGACGGGGATCGATACGCAGTATTTT. This gives the protein CASTSATGIDTQYF.

The chain uses TRBV28 and TRBJ2-7, with D perhaps matching TRBD1 (5 bases). Trimming cost V 2 bases and J 0 bases, with 11 bases left between them. From germline, CDR1 is MDHEN and CDR2 SYDVKM. The length of the CDR3 is 15 residues. The chain's CDR3 is CASSLPKTVSYEQYF. The CDR3 nucleotides are TGTGCCAGCAGTTTACCGAAGACAGTCTCCTACGAGCAGTACTTC.

The CDR3 is CASSVRGGQEKLFF. As DNA, the CDR3 is TGTGCCAGCAGTGTGCGGGGTGGGCAGGAAAAACTGTTTTTT. This chain joins TRBV2 and TRBJ1-4; D not certain. This CDR3 has 14 residues. Trimming took 4 bases from V and 8 from J, leaving 14 bases between them. Germline CDR1 and CDR2: SNHLY and FYNNEI.

The sample holds one count of this clone. The chain couples TRBV28 to TRBJ2-5; 7 bases line up with TRBD2. Trimming removed 2 bases from V and 5 bases from J; junction bases left unmatched: 5. CDR3 length: 14 residues. CDR1 is MDHEN and CDR2 is SYDVKM in the germline V gene. CDR3 sequence reads: CASSLGGRMETQYF. The CDR3 nucleotides are TGTGCCAGCAGTTTAGGCGGGAGAATGGAGACCCAGTACTTC.

The chain combines TRBV5-1 with TRBJ2-5; a weak D match, TRBD2 (5 bases). This CDR3 spans 17 amino acids. V lost 0 bases to trimming and J lost 5 bases, with 20 bases between them. Germline CDR1 and CDR2: SGHRS and YFSETQ. Here the CDR3 reads CASSLEGSVGSWETQYF. As DNA, the CDR3 is TGCGCCAGCAGCTTGGAAGGGAGCGTCGGGTCGTGGGAGACCCAGTACTTC.

This sequence joins TRBV10-1 and TRBJ2-3, with D maybe TRBD1 (6 bases). Germline CDR1 and CDR2: WNHNN and SYGVQD (reference sequence). Trimming pared 5 bases from V and 8 bases from J, leaving 14 bases between. The CDR3 is 13 residues long. CDR3 sequence reads: CASSLTLQGTQYF. The CDR3 nucleotides read TGCGCCAGCAGTCTCACCCTACAGGGTACGCAGTATTTT.